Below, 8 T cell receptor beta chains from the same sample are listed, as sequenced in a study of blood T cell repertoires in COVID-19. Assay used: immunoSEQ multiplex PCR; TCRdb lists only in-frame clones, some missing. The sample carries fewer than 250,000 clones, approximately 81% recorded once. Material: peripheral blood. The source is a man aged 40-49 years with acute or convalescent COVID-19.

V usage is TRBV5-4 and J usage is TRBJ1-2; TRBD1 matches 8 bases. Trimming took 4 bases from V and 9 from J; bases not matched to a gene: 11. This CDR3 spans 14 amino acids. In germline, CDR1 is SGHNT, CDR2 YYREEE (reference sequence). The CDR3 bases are TGTGCCAGCAGCAATCAGGGGGCGCGTACGAGCTACACCTTC. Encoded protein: CASSNQGARTSYTF. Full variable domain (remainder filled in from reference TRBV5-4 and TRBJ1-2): ETGVTQSPTHLIKTRGQQVTLRCSSQSGHNTVSWYQQALGQGPQFIFQYYREEENGRGNFPPRFSGLQFPNYSSELNVNALELDDSALYLCASSNQGARTSYTFGSGTRLTVV.

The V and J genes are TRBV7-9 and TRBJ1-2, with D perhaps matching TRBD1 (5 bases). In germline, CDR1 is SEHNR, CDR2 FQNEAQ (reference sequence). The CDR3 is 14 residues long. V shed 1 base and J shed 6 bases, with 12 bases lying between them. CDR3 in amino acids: CASSLEGLWNGYTF. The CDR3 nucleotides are TGTGCCAGCAGCTTAGAGGGGCTTTGGAATGGCTACACCTTC.

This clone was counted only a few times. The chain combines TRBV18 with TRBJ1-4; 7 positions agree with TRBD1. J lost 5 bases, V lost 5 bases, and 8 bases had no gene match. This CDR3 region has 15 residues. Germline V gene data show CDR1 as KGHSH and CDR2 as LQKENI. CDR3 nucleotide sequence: TGTGCCAGCTCAGAAATCGGGACAGCCAATGAAAAACTGTTTTTT. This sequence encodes CASSEIGTANEKLFF.

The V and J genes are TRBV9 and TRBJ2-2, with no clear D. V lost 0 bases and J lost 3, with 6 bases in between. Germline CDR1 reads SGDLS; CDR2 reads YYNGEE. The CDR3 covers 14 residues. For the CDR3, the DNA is TGTGCCAGCAGCGTAGATACAGACACCGGGGAGCTGTTTTTT. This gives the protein CASSVDTDTGELFF.

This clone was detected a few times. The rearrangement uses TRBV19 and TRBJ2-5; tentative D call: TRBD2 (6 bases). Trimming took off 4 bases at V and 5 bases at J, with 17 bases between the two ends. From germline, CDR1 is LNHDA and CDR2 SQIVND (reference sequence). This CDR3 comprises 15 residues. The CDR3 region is CASSTGLLPGETQYF. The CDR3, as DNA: TGTGCCAGTAGTACGGGACTTCTACCTGGGGAGACCCAGTACTTC.

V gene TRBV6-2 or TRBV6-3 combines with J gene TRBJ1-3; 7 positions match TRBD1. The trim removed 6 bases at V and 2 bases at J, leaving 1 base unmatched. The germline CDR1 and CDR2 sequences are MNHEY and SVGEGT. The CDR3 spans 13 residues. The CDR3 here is CASSGQAGNTIYF. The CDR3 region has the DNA TGTGCCAGCAGCGGACAGGCTGGAAACACCATATATTTT.

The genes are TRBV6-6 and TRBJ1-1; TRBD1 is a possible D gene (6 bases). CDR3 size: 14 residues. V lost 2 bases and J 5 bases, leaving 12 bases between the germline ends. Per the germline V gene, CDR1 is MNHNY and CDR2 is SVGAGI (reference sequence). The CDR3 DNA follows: TGTGCCAGCAGTTACCAATACAGGGAAACTGAAGCTTTCTTT. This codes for CASSYQYRETEAFF.

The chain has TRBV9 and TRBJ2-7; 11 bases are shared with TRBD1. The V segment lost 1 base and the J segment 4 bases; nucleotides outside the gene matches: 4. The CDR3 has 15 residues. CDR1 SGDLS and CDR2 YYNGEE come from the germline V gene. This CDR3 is CASSVYGQGAYEQYF. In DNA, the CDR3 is TGTGCCAGCAGCGTATATGGACAGGGGGCTTACGAGCAGTACTTC.